This entry is about one T cell receptor beta chain. The Seattle patients joined while their infection was active and were tracked longitudinally afterward. As handled by the study authors: The assay estimated nucleated cells by amplifying reference gene primers. Measured with immunoSEQ multiplex PCR; TCRdb has only the in-frame clones, and not every one. D and trimming were read from the DNA, whereas the V and J calls and clone size are those reported in that table. The sample lists about 370,000 clones, around 90% occurring once. The data are from a study of blood T cell repertoires in COVID-19. Overall study context: Spain, Italy and the United States supplied samples that represented acute and convalescent COVID-19. Nucleic acid was either cDNA or gDNA, and it came from T cells, B-cell-depleted T cells, or PBMCs.

Sequenced sample: peripheral blood. This sequence was found in a woman aged 25 to 39 with COVID-19, enrolled during active disease.

The CDR3 bases are TGTGCCAGCAGTTTACAGGGGTCAAGGACTGAAGCTTTCTTT. Residues: CASSLQGSRTEAFF. The genes are TRBV27 and TRBJ1-1; weak D call: TRBD1 (6 bases). The CDR3 has 14 amino acids. CDR1 and CDR2 from the germline V gene are MNHEY and SMNVEV (reference sequence). V lost 2 bases and J lost 5, with 12 bases in between.